This T cell receptor (beta chain) was profiled in a study of cytomegalovirus exposure and HLA in healthy donors. Study information: An early release of data contained approximately 85 million unique TCRs, which came from HLA-typed donors.

This PCR relied on a set of 60 Vbeta primers and 13 Jbeta primers. Produced via immunoSEQ multiplex PCR; TCRdb's table is partial and in-frame only. Of about 78,000 clones in the sample, approximately 70% were seen once. This clone was picked up one time. Sequencing was done on a sample of PBMCs. This TCR was recovered from a woman in her thirties or forties in good health and CMV-seropositive.

The chain's CDR3 is CASRLGGGNTEAFF. The CDR3 nucleotides are TGTGCCAGCAGATTGGGAGGGGGGAACACTGAAGCTTTCTTT. The chain is built from TRBV6-5 and TRBJ1-1, with D maybe TRBD1 (6 bases). V lost 6 bases, J lost 1 base, and 12 bases lay in between. CDR3 length: 14 residues. The V gene's germline CDR1 is MNHEY and CDR2 SVGAGI.